Detailed here is one TCR beta chain. The antigen is not known. PCR employed 60 Vbeta and 13 Jbeta primers. Using immunoSEQ multiplex PCR, the repertoire was profiled, and TCRdb retains in-frame clones only, with some absent. Here the sample table reports 200,000 to 250,000 clones. The V end lost 7 bases, the J end lost 10 bases, and 24 bases lay between the germline ends. The CDR3 is 15 residues long. Germline V gene lookup returns CDR1 SGHVS and CDR2 FNYEAQ. This record comes from a study of cytomegalovirus exposure and HLA in healthy donors. Study observations and caveats: Later analysis suggested most CMV-associated TCR beta chains were HLA-restricted. The study recorded more than 150 TCR beta chains that were cytomegalovirus-associated.

The sequence derives from a woman between 25 and 40 years old in good health and CMV-seropositive. The sequencing sample was made of PBMCs. The rearrangement uses TRBV7-6 and TRBJ2-3, with D perhaps matching TRBD2 (8 bases). The CDR3 DNA reads as TGTGCCAGCACGGGTCCGGGACTAGGGGGCCAAGCGCAGTATTTT. Amino acids: CASTGPGLGGQAQYF. The variable domain in full, completed from reference TRBV7-6 and TRBJ2-3, reads GAGVSQSPRYKVTKRGQDVALRCDPISGHVSLYWYRQALGQGPEFLTYFNYEAQQDKSGLPNDRFSAERPEGSISTLTIQRTEQRDSAMYRCASTGPGLGGQAQYFGPGTRLTVL.